The subject of this entry is one TCR beta chain. What antigen it recognizes has not been identified. One base away there is no much larger clone; base qualities are not given. TCRbeta CDR3 regions were amplified from genomic DNA by means of the immunoSEQ Assay, a bias-controlled multiplex PCR. The study's processing was this. Nucleated cell counts per sample were estimated from amplification of reference gene primers within the assay. To quantify the absolute abundance of each unique TCRbeta CDR3 rearrangement, sequence reads were collapsed and filtered. For each sample, productive Simpson clonality was calculated as the square root of Simpson's diversity index across productive rearrangements. TCRdb re-hosts the immuneACCESS table, in-frame sequences only. Its copies lack some clones; in the studies checked, an unresolved V gene accounts for under half of them, and the cause for the rest is not known. The V and J calls and the clone size are those of that table, but D and trimming were determined from the DNA. A total of 250,000 to 350,000 clones appear in this sample, about 87% of them only once. The ten largest account for about 8.9% of the sample.

The data are from a study of blood T cell repertoires in COVID-19 (dated by TCRdb to 2018 to 2020). For context, the study as a whole: Samples covering the acute and convalescent phases of COVID-19 were provided by collaborators in the United States, Italy and Spain. The prospective study material was composed of cDNA or gDNA derived from T cells, B-cell-depleted T cells, or PBMCs. Subjects who had been exposed to COVID-19, were actively infected with it, or had recovered from it provided the deeply sampled blood TCRbeta repertoires that made up the dataset. The repertoires were released in a freely available public database intended as a resource for research on the immune response to SARS-CoV-2. Samples came from the ongoing ImmuneRACE study (first 160 participants) plus 1,254 subjects from 6 global collaborators. Sample metadata almost always included a de-identified subject ID, COVID-19 status, age in years and sex. Where available, HLA class I and class II types were obtained from metadata supplied by the sample provider rather than from assay-based typing. Broader findings and caveats from the paper: The amount of clinical and demographic metadata varied by source and participant and was provided uncurated.

Cut back by 0 bases and 2 bases, the V and J ends lie 7 bases apart. Reading the germline V gene gives CDR1 LGHNA and CDR2 YSLEER. Including the terminal cysteine and phenylalanine, the CDR3 comprises 15 residues. Of all the DNA, just the CDR3 is kept, 45 bases in frame from base 1. Participants in the prospective study were aged about 18 to 100 years, lived in under 30 United States geographic areas, and enrolled through a virtual design. In the prospective study, participants were assigned to cohorts based on the clinical history participants reported in a screening survey and a study questionnaire. Recovered participants in ImmuneRACE Cohort 3 were defined as having two consecutive negative NP/OP PCR tests, clearance from a healthcare professional, or resolution of symptoms. Mobile phlebotomists in the prospective study collected whole blood, serum and a nasopharyngeal or oropharyngeal swab from every participant. Additional blood draws and questionnaires over an approximately 2-month period could optionally be provided by prospective study participants. Before DNA extraction, prospective study blood samples were shipped either frozen or at room temperature.

The sequence links TRBV4-3 to TRBJ2-2; the D gene identity is not certain. This TCR came from a woman in her late teens or twenties who had recovered from COVID-19. Sequenced: PBMCs or T cells enriched from blood (not recorded which). The DNA is TGCGCCAGCAGCCAAGACGTGGGCAACACCGGGGAGCTGTTTTTT. Its amino acids are CASSQDVGNTGELFF.